This T cell receptor beta chain was captured by sequencing in a study of blood T cell repertoires in COVID-19. Study-wide background: Sites in the United States, Italy and Spain provided acute and convalescent COVID-19 samples.

CDR3 size: 14 residues. The germline gives CDR1 LGHDT, CDR2 YNNKEL (reference sequence). V was clipped by 3 bases and J by 5 bases; unmatched bases: 6. Sequencing used immunoSEQ multiplex PCR; TCRdb keeps in-frame clones, though not all of them. Of more than 80,000 clones listed, 72% are singletons. This sequence joins TRBV3-1 (or the pseudogene TRBV3-2) and TRBJ2-5; TRBD2 matches at 7 bases. The sample taken for sequencing was peripheral blood. The TCR comes from a woman aged 55 to 70 in a cohort sampled during active or convalescent COVID-19. In DNA form, the CDR3 reads TGTGCCAGCAGCCAGCGGGGGAGCCGGGAGACCCAGTACTTC. Translation: CASSQRGSRETQYF.